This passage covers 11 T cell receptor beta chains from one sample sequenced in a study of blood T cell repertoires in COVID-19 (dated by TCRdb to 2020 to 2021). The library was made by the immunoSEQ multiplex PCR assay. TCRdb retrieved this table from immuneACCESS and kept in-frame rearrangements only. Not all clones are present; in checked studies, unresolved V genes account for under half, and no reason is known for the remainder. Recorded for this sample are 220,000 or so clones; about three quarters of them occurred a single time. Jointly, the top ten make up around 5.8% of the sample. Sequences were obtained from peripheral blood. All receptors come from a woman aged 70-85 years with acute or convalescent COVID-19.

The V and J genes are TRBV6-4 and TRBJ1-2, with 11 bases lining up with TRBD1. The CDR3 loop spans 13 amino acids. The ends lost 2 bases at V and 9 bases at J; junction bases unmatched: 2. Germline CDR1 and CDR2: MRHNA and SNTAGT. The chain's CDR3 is CASSDGTGGSYTF. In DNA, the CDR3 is TGTGCCAGCAGTGACGGGACAGGGGGAAGCTACACCTTC.

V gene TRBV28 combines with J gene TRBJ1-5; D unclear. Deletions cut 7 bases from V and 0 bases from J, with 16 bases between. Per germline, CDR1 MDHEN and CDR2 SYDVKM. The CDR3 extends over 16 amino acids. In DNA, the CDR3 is TGTGCCAGCACTCCCGAGGTGGAGTATAGCAATCAGCCCCAGCATTTT. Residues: CASTPEVEYSNQPQHF.

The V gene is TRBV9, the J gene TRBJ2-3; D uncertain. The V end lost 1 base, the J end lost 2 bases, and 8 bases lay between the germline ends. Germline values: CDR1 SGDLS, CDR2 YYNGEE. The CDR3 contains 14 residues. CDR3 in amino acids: CASSVISHTDTQYF. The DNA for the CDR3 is TGTGCCAGCAGCGTAATCAGTCACACAGATACGCAGTATTTT.

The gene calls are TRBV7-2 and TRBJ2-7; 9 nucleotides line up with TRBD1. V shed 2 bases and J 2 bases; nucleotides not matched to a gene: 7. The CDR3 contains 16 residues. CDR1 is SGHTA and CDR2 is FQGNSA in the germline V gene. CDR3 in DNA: TGTGCCAGCAGCTTAAGTCCCGGGACAGGGACCTACGAGCAGTACTTC. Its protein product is CASSLSPGTGTYEQYF.

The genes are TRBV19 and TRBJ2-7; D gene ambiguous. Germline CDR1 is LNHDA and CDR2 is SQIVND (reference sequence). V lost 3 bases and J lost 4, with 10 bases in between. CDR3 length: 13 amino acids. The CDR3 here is CASSMTPGYEQYF. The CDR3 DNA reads TGTGCCAGTAGTATGACCCCCGGGTACGAGCAGTACTTC.

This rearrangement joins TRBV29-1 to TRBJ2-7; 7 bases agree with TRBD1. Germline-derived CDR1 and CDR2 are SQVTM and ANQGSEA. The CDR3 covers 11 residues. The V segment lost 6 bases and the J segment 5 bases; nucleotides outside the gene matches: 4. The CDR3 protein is CSVGTVHEQYF. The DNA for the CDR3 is TGCAGCGTCGGGACAGTACACGAGCAGTACTTC.

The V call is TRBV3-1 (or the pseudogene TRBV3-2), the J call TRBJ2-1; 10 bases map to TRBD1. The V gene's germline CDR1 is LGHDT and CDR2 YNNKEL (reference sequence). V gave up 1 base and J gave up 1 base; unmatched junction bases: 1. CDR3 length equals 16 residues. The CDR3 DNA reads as TGTGCCAGCAGCCAAGGACAGGGGGCTTCCTACAATGAGCAGTTCTTC. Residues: CASSQGQGASYNEQFF.

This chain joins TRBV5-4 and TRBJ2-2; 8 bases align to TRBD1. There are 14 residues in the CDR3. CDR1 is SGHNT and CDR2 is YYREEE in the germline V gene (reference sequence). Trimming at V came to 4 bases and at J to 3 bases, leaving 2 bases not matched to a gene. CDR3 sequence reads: CASSMGQDTGELFF. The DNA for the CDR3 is TGTGCCAGCAGCATGGGACAGGACACCGGGGAGCTGTTTTTT.

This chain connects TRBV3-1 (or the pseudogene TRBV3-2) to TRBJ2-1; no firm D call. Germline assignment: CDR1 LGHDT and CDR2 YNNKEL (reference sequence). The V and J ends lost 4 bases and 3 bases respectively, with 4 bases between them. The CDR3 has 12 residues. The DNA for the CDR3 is TGTGCCAGCAGCCTAAACTACAATGAGCAGTTCTTC. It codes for CASSLNYNEQFF.

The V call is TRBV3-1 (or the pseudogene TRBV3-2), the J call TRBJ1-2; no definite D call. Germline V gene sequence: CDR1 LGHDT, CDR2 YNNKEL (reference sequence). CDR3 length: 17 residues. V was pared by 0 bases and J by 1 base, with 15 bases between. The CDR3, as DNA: TGTGCCAGCAGCCAAGATATGAAAAGAGGGAATAACTATGGCTACACCTTC. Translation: CASSQDMKRGNNYGYTF.

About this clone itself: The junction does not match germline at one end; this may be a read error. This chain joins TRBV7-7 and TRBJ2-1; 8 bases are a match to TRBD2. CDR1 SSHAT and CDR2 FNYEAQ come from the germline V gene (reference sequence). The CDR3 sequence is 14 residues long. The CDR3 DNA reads TGTGCTAGCAGCTCCCAGGCGGGGGGCAATGAGCAGTTCTTC. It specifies CASSSQAGGNEQFF. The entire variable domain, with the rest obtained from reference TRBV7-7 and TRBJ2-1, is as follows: GAGVSQSPRYKVTKRGQDVTLRCDPISSHATLYWYQQALGQGPEFLTYFNYEAQPDKSGLPSDRFSAERPEGSISTLTIQRTEQRDSAMYRCASSSQAGGNEQFFGPGTRLTVL.